This T cell receptor beta chain stems from a study of beta chain features in type 1 diabetes. Since all of the isolated RNA was reverse transcribed, expressed TCRB transcripts were what got sequenced. The repertoire was sequenced with immunoSEQ multiplex PCR; TCRdb's copy has only in-frame clones and lacks some. Altogether around 240,000 clones are present, about 63% being singletons, with the ten largest covering 0.053%. This clone was detected a few times. Its matching antigen is unknown. Germline assignment: CDR1 GTSNPN and CDR2 SVGIG (reference sequence). V lost 2 bases, J lost 4 bases, and 17 bases lay in between. The CDR3 loop spans 15 amino acids. General study points: cDNA-based reads could over-represent cells with high TCR expression. Shorter TCRB CDR3s, moderately but significantly so, marked every one of the four CD4+ subsets in Type 1 diabetes patients.

Purity exceeded 95% in all sorted populations. The chain joins TRBV30 to TRBJ1-2, with D unclear. The sample comprised naive CD4+ T cells from blood. This sequence originates from a man aged 30 to 39 in good health. In DNA, the CDR3 is TGTGCCTGGAGTCCGGTCGGGAGAAAAATCTATGGCTACACCTTC. It yields the protein CAWSPVGRKIYGYTF.